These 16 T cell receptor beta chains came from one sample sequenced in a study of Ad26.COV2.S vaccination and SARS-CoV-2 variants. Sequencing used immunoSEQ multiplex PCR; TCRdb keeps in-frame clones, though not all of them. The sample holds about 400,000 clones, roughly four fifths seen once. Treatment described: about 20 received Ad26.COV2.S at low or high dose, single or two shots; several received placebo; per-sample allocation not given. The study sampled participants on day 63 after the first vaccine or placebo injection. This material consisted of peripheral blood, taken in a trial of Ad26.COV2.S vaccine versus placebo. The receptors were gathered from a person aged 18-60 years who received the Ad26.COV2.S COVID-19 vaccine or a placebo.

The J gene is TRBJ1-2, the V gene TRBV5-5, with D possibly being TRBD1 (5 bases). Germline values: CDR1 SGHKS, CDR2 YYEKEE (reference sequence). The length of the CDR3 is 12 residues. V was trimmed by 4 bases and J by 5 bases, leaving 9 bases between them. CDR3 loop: CASSQGFYGYTF. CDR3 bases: TGTGCCAGCAGCCAGGGTTTTTATGGCTACACCTTC.

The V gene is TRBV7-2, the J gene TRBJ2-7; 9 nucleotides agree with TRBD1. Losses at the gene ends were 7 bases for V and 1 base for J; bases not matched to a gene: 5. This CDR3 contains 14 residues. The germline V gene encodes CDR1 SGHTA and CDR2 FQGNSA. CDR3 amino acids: CASTIQGASYEQYF. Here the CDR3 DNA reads TGTGCCAGCACCATACAGGGGGCTTCCTACGAGCAGTACTTC.

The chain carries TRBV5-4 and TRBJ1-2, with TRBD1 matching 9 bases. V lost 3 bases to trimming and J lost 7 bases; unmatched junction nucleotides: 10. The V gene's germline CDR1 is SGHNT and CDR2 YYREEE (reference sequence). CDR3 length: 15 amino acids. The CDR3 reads CASSSPGQGTAGYTF. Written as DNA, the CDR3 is TGTGCCAGCAGCTCACCGGGACAGGGAACGGCTGGCTACACCTTC.

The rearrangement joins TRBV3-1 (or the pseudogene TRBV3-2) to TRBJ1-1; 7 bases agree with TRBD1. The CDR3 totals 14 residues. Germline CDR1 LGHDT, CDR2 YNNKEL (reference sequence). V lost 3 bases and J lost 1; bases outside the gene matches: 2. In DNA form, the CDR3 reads TGTGCCAGCAGCCATAGGGGGCGGAACACTGAAGCTTTCTTT. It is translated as CASSHRGRNTEAFF.

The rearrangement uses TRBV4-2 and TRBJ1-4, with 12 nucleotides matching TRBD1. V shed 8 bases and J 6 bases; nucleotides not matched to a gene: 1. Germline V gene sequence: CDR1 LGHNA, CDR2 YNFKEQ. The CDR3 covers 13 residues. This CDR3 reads CASRDRGHEKLFF. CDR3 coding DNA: TGTGCCAGCCGGGACAGGGGGCATGAAAAACTGTTTTTT.

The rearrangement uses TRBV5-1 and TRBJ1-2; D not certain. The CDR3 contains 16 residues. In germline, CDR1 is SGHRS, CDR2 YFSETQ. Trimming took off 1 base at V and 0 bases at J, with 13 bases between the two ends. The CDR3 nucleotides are TGCGCCAGCAGCTTGACCCTTCAGAGGCCTAACTATGGCTACACCTTC. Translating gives CASSLTLQRPNYGYTF.

The CDR3 coding sequence is TGTGCCAGTAGCCTTTCACTAGCGGGGGGGCCCCATGAGCAGTTCTTC. Protein product: CASSLSLAGGPHEQFF. The chain has TRBV19 and TRBJ2-1, with 13 bases matching TRBD2. The V and J ends lost 6 bases and 8 bases, in that order; junction bases with no gene match: 10. The length of the CDR3 is 16 residues. Germline V gene data show CDR1 as LNHDA and CDR2 as SQIVND (reference sequence).

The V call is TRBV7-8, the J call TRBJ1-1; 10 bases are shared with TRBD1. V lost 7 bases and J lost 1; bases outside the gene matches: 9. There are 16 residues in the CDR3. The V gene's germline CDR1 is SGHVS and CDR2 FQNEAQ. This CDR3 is CASIGTGAVPNTEAFF. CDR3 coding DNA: TGTGCCAGCATAGGGACAGGGGCAGTTCCGAACACTGAAGCTTTCTTT.

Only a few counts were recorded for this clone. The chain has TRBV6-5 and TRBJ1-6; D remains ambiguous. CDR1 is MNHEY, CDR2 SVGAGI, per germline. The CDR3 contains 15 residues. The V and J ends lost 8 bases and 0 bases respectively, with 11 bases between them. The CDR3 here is CASHLAYSYNSPLHF. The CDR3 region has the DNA TGTGCCAGCCACCTGGCCTACTCCTATAATTCACCCCTCCACTTT.

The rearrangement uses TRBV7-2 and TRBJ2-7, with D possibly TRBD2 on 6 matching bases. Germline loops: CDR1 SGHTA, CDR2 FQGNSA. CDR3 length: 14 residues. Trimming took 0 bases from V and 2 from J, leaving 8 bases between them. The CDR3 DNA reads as TGTGCCAGCAGCTTAGCGCGGGAAGCCTACGAGCAGTACTTC. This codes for CASSLAREAYEQYF. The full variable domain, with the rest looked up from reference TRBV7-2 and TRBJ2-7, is GAGVSQSPSNKVTEKGKDVELRCDPISGHTALYWYRQSLGQGLEFLIYFQGNSAPDKSGLPSDRFSAERTGGSVSTLTIQRTQQEDSAVYLCASSLAREAYEQYFGPGTRLTVT.

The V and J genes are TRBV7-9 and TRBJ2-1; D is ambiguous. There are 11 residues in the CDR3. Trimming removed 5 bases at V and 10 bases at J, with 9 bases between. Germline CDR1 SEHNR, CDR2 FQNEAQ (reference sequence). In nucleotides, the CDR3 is TGTGCCAGCAGCCTTGTCGAGGAGCAGTTCTTC. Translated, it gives CASSLVEEQFF.

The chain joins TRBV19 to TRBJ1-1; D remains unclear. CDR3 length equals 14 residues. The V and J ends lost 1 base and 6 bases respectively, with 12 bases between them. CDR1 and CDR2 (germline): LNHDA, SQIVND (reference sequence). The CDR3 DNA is TGTGCCAGTAGTATAGCTACAAGTGGCCCTGAAGCTTTCTTT. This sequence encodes CASSIATSGPEAFF.

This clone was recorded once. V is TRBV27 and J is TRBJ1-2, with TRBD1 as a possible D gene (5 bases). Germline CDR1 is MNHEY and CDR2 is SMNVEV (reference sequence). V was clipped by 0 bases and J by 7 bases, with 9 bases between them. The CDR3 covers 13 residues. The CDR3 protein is CASSLSRGTGYTF. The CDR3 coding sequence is TGTGCCAGCAGTTTATCAAGAGGGACTGGCTACACCTTC.

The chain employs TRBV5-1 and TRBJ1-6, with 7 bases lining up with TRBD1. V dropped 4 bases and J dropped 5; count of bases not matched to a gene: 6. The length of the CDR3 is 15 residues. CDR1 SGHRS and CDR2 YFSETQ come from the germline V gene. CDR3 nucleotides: TGCGCCAGCAGCGAGGGGACAGCAGATAATTCACCCCTCCACTTT. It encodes CASSEGTADNSPLHF. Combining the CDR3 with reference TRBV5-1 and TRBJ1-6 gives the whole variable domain KAGVTQTPRYLIKTRGQQVTLSCSPISGHRSVSWYQQTPGQGLQFLFEYFSETQRNKGNFPGRFSGRQFSNSRSEMNVSTLELGDSALYLCASSEGTADNSPLHFGNGTRLTVT.

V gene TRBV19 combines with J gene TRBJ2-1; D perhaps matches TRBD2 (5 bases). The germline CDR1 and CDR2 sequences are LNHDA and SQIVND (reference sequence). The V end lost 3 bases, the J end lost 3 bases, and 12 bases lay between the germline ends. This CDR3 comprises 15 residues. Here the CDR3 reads CASSIMRSGYNEQFF. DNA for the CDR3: TGTGCCAGTAGTATTATGAGGAGCGGCTACAATGAGCAGTTCTTC. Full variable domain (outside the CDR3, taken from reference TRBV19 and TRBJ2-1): DGGITQSPKYLFRKEGQNVTLSCEQNLNHDAMYWYRQDPGQGLRLIYYSQIVNDFQKGDIAEGYSVSREKKESFPLTVTSAQKNPTAFYLCASSIMRSGYNEQFFGPGTRLTVL.

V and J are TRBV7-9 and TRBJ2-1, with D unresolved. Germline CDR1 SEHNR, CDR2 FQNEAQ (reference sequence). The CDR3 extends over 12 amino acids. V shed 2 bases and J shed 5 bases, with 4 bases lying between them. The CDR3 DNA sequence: TGTGCCAGCAGCTTACCCAACAATGAGCAGTTCTTC. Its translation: CASSLPNNEQFF.